Following are 9 T cell receptor beta chains from one sample sequenced in a study of blood T cell repertoires in COVID-19. Libraries were prepared by immunoSEQ multiplex PCR; TCRdb keeps only in-frame clonotypes and omits some of them. The sample lists about 110,000 clones, 75% to 90% occurring once. Sequenced material: peripheral blood. The receptors derive from a woman in her forties or fifties with acute or convalescent COVID-19.

CDR3 sequence: CASSLKTGMGGYTF. Here the CDR3 DNA reads TGTGCCAGCAGCTTGAAAACAGGGATGGGAGGCTACACCTTC. The rearrangement joins TRBV5-6 to TRBJ1-2, with D possibly matching TRBD1 (6 bases). V was shortened by 1 base and J by 8 bases, with 15 bases between the two germline ends. This CDR3 spans 14 amino acids. Germline CDR1 SGHDT, CDR2 YYEEEE.

J is TRBJ2-3 and V is TRBV7-3; 7 bases match TRBD2. Germline V gene data show CDR1 as SGHTA and CDR2 as FQGTGA. The CDR3 is 14 amino acids. The J segment lost 4 bases and the V segment lost 7 bases, leaving 8 bases of the junction unmatched. The CDR3 coding sequence is TGTGCCAGCACCCTGGGGGGGAGGTCAGATACGCAGTATTTT. Encoded protein: CASTLGGRSDTQYF.

The V gene is TRBV7-9, the J gene TRBJ1-1, with TRBD1 identical over 9 bases. There are 13 residues in the CDR3. The junction had 1 base not matched to a gene; V was cut back by 3 bases and J by 5 bases. The germline V gene encodes CDR1 SEHNR and CDR2 FQNEAQ (reference sequence). CDR3 amino acids: CASSFGTGTEAFF. The CDR3 DNA reads as TGTGCCAGCAGCTTTGGGACAGGGACTGAAGCTTTCTTT.

This chain connects TRBV14 to TRBJ1-1; D unclear. Trimming removed 3 bases at V and 6 bases at J, with 11 bases between. This CDR3 spans 13 amino acids. Germline V gene sequence: CDR1 SGHDN, CDR2 FVKESK. Here the CDR3 reads CASSHKVASEAFF. The CDR3 DNA reads as TGTGCCAGCAGCCACAAGGTAGCGTCTGAAGCTTTCTTT.

J is TRBJ2-2 and V is TRBV24-1; 9 bases line up with TRBD1. Trimming cost V 1 base and J 5 bases; bases outside gene matches: 10. Germline V gene lookup returns CDR1 KGHDR and CDR2 SFDVKD. The CDR3 extends over 18 amino acids. The CDR3 bases are TGTGCCACCAGTGATTTACCCTTCCCGGGACAGGGTACCGGGGAGCTGTTTTTT. This codes for CATSDLPFPGQGTGELFF.

V usage is TRBV5-4 and J usage is TRBJ2-3, with D perhaps matching TRBD1 (6 bases). Trimming removed 5 bases at V and 9 bases at J, with 22 bases between. The CDR3 is 15 amino acids. Germline V gene data show CDR1 as SGHNT and CDR2 as YYREEE (reference sequence). The CDR3 protein is CASRALGADIKTQYF. The CDR3 DNA reads as TGTGCCAGCAGGGCCTTGGGGGCCGATATAAAGACGCAGTATTTT. Full variable domain (rest looked up from reference TRBV5-4 and TRBJ2-3): ETGVTQSPTHLIKTRGQQVTLRCSSQSGHNTVSWYQQALGQGPQFIFQYYREEENGRGNFPPRFSGLQFPNYSSELNVNALELDDSALYLCASRALGADIKTQYFGPGTRLTVL.

The gene calls are TRBV30 and TRBJ1-3; D is possibly TRBD1 (6 bases). CDR1 and CDR2 (germline): GTSNPN, SVGIG (reference sequence). CDR3 size: 16 residues. Trimming took 5 bases from V and 1 from J, leaving 18 bases between them. The CDR3 DNA follows: TGTGCCTGGCTTGGGGGGGCCGTCGGATCTGGAAACACCATATATTTT. As protein: CAWLGGAVGSGNTIYF. The full variable domain, completed using reference TRBV30 and TRBJ1-3, is SQTIHQWPATLVQPVGSPLSLECTVEGTSNPNLYWYRQAAGRGLQLLFYSVGIGQISSEVPQNLSASRPQDRQFILSSKKLLLSDSGFYLCAWLGGAVGSGNTIYFGEGSWLTVV.

The chain combines TRBV5-8 with TRBJ1-4; D is undetermined. With 3 bases removed from V and 0 bases from J, the gap between germline ends came to 12 bases. The V gene's germline CDR1 is SGHTS and CDR2 YDEGEE. CDR3 length: 16 amino acids. In nucleotides, the CDR3 is TGTGCCAGCAGCTCGATACACGATGCAACTAATGAAAAACTGTTTTTT. This gives the protein CASSSIHDATNEKLFF. Full variable domain (remainder filled in from reference TRBV5-8 and TRBJ1-4): EAGVTQSPTHLIKTRGQQATLRCSPISGHTSVYWYQQALGLGLQFLLWYDEGEERNRGNFPPRFSGRQFPNYSSELNVNALELEDSALYLCASSSIHDATNEKLFFGSGTQLSVL.

The V call is TRBV9, the J call TRBJ1-1; no clear D. Germline V gene sequence: CDR1 SGDLS, CDR2 YYNGEE. The V end lost 2 bases, the J end lost 0 bases, and 8 bases lay between the germline ends. CDR3 length: 14 amino acids. Here the CDR3 reads CASSVGEMNTEAFF. In DNA, the CDR3 is TGTGCCAGCAGCGTTGGGGAGATGAACACTGAAGCTTTCTTT.